Included here is one T cell receptor beta chain sequence, with context. Sequence at one end of the junction differs from germline and may be a read error. The data belong to a study of T cells in Graves' hyperthyroidism and ophthalmopathy. Amplified regions were TCR beta CDR3 sequences from RNA transcripts. HTBI primers were used for first-round RT-PCR of the TCR CDR3. TCRdb analysed the multiplex PCR reads with MiXCR anew, one entry per CDR3 protein. Of more than 100,000 distinct CDR3 sequences in the sample, approximately 50% are singletons; the top ten hold roughly 24%. This CDR3 region has 14 residues. The germline gives CDR1 LGHDT, CDR2 YNNKEL (reference sequence).

Material: blood. The receptor was isolated from a man in his forties or fifties with Graves' hyperthyroidism. This rearrangement joins TRBV3-1 to TRBJ2-5; D uncertain. CDR3 DNA sequence: TGTGCCAACAGCCAAGACTTGTACCAAGAGACCCAGTACTTC. Translation gives CANSQDLYQETQYF.